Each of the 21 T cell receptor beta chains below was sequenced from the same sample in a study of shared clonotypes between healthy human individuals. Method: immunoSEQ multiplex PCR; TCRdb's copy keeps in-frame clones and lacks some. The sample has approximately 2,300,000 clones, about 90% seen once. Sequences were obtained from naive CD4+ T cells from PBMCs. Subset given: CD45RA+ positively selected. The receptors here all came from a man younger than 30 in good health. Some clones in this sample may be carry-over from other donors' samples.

In DNA, the CDR3 is TGTGCCTGGAGTCTTGACAGGCCGGTGATGAACACTGAAGCTTTCTTT. Its protein product is CAWSLDRPVMNTEAFF. This sequence joins TRBV30 and TRBJ1-1; D possibly corresponds to TRBD1 (6 bases). Germline V gives CDR1 GTSNPN, CDR2 SVGIG (reference sequence). This CDR3 comprises 16 residues. The V gene lost 2 bases and the J gene lost 0 bases, with 16 bases spanning the gap.

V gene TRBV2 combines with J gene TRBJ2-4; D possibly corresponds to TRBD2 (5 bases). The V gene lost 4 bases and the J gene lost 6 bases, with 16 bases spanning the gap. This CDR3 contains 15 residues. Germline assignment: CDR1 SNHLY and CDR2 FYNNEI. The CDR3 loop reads CASSGEEVSRNIQYF. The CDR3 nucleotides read TGTGCCAGCAGTGGAGAGGAGGTATCTAGAAACATTCAGTACTTC.

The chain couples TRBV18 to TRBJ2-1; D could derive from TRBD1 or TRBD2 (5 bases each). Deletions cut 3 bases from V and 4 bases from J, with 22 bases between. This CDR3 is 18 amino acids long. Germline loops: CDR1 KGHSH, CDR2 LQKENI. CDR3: CASSPSRAGTNFYNEQFF. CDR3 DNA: TGTGCCAGCTCACCTTCAAGAGCCGGGACGAATTTTTACAATGAGCAGTTCTTC. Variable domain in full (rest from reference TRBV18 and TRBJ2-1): NAGVMQNPRHLVRRRGQEARLRCSPMKGHSHVYWYRQLPEEGLKFMVYLQKENIIDESGMPKERFSAEFPKEGPSILRIQQVVRGDSAAYFCASSPSRAGTNFYNEQFFGPGTRLTVL.

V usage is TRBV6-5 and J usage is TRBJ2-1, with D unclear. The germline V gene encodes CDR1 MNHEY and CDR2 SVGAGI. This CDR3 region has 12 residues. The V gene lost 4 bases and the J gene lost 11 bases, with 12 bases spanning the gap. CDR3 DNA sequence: TGTGCCAGCAGTTCCACTACCCAACAGCAGTTCTTC. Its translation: CASSSTTQQQFF.

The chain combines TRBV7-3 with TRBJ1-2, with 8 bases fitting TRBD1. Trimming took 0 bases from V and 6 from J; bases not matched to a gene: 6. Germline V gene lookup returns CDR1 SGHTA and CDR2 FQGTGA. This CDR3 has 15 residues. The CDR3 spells CASSLTNRGKDGYTF. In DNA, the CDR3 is TGTGCCAGCAGCTTAACTAACAGGGGGAAGGATGGCTACACCTTC.

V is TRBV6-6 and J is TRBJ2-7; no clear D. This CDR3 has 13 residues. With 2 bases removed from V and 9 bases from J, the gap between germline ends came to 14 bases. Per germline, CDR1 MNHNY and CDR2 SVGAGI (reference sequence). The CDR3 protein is CASSYLEGPGQYF. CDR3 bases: TGTGCCAGCAGTTACCTGGAAGGACCAGGGCAGTACTTC.

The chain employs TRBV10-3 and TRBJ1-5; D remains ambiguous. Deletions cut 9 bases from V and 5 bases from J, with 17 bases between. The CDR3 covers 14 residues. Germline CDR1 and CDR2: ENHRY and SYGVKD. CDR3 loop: CAIAVGFGDQPQHF. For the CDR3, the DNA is TGTGCCATTGCGGTAGGGTTCGGCGATCAGCCCCAGCATTTT.

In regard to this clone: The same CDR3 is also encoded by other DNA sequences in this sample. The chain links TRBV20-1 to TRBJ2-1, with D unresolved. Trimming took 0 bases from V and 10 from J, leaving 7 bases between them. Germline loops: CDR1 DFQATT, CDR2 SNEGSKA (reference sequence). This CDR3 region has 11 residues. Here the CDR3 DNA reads TGCAGTGCTAGAGATCGGGCAGAGCAGTTCTTC. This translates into CSARDRAEQFF.

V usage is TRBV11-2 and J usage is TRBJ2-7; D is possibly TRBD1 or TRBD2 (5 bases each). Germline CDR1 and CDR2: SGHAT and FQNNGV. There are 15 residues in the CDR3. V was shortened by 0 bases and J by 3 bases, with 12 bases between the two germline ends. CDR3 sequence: CASSLDRGDLYEQYF. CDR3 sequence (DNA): TGTGCCAGCAGCTTAGATAGAGGGGACCTCTACGAGCAGTACTTC.

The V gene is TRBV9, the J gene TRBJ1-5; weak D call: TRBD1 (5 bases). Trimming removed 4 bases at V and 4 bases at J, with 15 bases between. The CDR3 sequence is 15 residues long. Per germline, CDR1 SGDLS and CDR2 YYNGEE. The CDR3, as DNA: TGTGCCAGCAGCCGGGACTTAGGCGGGAATCAGCCCCAGCATTTT. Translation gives CASSRDLGGNQPQHF.

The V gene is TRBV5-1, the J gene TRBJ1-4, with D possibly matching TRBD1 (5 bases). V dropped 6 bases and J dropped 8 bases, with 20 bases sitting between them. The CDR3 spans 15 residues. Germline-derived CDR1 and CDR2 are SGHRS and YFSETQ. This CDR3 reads CASTLASRVGEKLFF. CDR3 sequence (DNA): TGCGCCAGCACCCTGGCCAGCAGGGTCGGGGAAAAACTGTTTTTT.

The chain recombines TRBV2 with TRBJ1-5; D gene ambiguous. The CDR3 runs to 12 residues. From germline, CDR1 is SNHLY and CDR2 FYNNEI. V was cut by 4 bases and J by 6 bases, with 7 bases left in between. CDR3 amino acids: CASSVVAQPQHF. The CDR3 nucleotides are TGTGCCAGCAGTGTCGTCGCTCAGCCCCAGCATTTT.

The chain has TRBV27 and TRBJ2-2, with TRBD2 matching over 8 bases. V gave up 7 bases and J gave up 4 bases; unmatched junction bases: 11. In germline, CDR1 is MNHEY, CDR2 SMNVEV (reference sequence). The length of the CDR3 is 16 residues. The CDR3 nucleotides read TGTGCCAGCAACCCGGGACTAGGAGAGAGCACCGGGGAGCTGTTTTTT. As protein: CASNPGLGESTGELFF.

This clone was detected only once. CDR3 DNA: TGCGCCAGCAGCCGGGCGGGTAGCTCCTACAATGAGCAGTTCTTC. Translation gives CASSRAGSSYNEQFF. This rearrangement joins TRBV5-1 to TRBJ2-1, with a possible D match to TRBD2 (5 bases). V was trimmed by 4 bases and J by 0 bases, leaving 11 bases between them. The CDR3 sequence is 15 residues long. The germline V gene has CDR1 SGHRS and CDR2 YFSETQ.

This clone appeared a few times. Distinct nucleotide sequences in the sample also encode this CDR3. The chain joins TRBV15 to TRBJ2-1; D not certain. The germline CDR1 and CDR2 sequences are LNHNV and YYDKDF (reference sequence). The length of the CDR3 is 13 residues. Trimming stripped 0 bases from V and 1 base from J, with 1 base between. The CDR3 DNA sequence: TGTGCCACCAGCAGAGATTCCTACAATGAGCAGTTCTTC. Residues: CATSRDSYNEQFF.

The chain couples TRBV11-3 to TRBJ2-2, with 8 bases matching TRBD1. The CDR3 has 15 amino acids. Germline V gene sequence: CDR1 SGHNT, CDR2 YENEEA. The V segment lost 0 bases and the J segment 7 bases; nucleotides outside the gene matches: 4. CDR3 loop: CASSLDRGHVGELFF. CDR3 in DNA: TGTGCCAGCAGCTTAGACAGGGGGCATGTCGGGGAGCTGTTTTTT.

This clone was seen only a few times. CDR3 DNA sequence: TGTGCCAGCAGGTCCGCGACCTATGGCTACACCTTC. Translated: CASRSATYGYTF. The rearrangement joins TRBV6-5 to TRBJ1-2, with D uncertain. CDR3 length equals 12 residues. CDR1 and CDR2 (germline): MNHEY, SVGAGI. The ends were cut back, 6 bases at V and 4 bases at J, with 9 bases in the middle.

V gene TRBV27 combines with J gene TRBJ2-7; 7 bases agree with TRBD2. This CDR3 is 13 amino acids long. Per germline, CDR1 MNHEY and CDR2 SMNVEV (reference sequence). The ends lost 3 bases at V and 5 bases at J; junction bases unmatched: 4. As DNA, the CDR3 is TGTGCCAGCAGTTTTGTTCGGGGGGACGAGCAGTACTTC. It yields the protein CASSFVRGDEQYF.

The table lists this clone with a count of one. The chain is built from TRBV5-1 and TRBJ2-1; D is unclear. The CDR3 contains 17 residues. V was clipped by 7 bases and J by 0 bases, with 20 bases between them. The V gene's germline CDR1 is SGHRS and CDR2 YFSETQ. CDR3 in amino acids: CASGHIIGPRSYNEQFF. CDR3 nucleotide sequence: TGCGCCAGCGGCCACATCATCGGGCCCCGCTCCTACAATGAGCAGTTCTTC.

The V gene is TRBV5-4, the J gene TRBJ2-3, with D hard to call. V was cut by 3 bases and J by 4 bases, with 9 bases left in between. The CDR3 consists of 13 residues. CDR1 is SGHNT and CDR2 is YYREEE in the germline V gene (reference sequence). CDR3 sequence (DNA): TGTGCCAGCAGCTCCATAAGCCCAGATACGCAGTATTTT. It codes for CASSSISPDTQYF. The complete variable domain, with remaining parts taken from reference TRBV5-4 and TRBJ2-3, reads ETGVTQSPTHLIKTRGQQVTLRCSSQSGHNTVSWYQQALGQGPQFIFQYYREEENGRGNFPPRFSGLQFPNYSSELNVNALELDDSALYLCASSSISPDTQYFGPGTRLTVL.

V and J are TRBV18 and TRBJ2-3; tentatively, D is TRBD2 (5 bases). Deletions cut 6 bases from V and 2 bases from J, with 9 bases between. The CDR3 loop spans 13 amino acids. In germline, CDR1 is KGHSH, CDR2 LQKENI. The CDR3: CASSRETTDTQYF. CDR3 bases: TGTGCCAGCTCCCGGGAAACCACAGATACGCAGTATTTT.